The 22 T cell receptor beta chains below come from one sample, sequenced in a study of beta chain features in type 1 diabetes. Expressed TCRB transcripts were sequenced after all isolated RNA was converted to cDNA. Clones were read by immunoSEQ multiplex PCR, and TCRdb kept only the in-frame ones, dropping some. The sample contains hundreds of thousands of clones, approximately 8.2% of which appear only once. Sequencing was carried out using central memory CD4+ T cells from blood. The receptors stem from a woman aged 18-35 years in good health.

V and J are TRBV29-1 and TRBJ2-2; 13 positions match TRBD2. The CDR3 spans 15 residues. V gave up 6 bases and J gave up 6 bases; unmatched junction bases: 7. Germline V lookup: CDR1 SQVTM, CDR2 ANQGSEA. In nucleotides, the CDR3 is TGCAGCGTCTCAACTAGCGGGAGGGGGTCCGGGGAGCTGTTTTTT. Translated, it gives CSVSTSGRGSGELFF.

J is TRBJ2-5 and V is TRBV19; the D gene is possibly TRBD1 (6 bases). CDR1 LNHDA and CDR2 SQIVND come from the germline V gene (reference sequence). Trimming left V 1 base short and J 5 bases short, with 14 bases between. This CDR3 comprises 15 residues. The chain's CDR3 is CASSIVARTEETQYF. For the CDR3, the DNA is TGTGCCAGTAGTATAGTAGCCCGGACAGAGGAGACCCAGTACTTC.

The chain combines TRBV11-2 with TRBJ2-5, with 9 bases that match TRBD1. The CDR3 extends over 14 amino acids. Unmatched junction bases numbered 3, after V lost 3 bases and J lost 4 bases. Germline CDR1 is SGHAT and CDR2 is FQNNGV. This chain's CDR3 is CASSFMDRGETQYF. DNA of the CDR3: TGTGCCAGCAGCTTCATGGACAGGGGAGAGACCCAGTACTTC.

As DNA, the CDR3 is TGTGCCAGCAGCCAGGGACTAGCGGATACCGGGGAGCTGTTTTTT. Its translation: CASSQGLADTGELFF. The chain has TRBV4-2 and TRBJ2-2, with 11 bases aligning to TRBD2. V trimming: 3 bases; J trimming: 5 bases; junction bases outside the gene matches: 2. CDR1 is LGHNA, CDR2 YNFKEQ, per germline. This CDR3 spans 15 amino acids.

This sequence joins TRBV6-5 and TRBJ1-4; no definite D call. With 2 bases removed from V and 8 bases from J, the gap between germline ends came to 9 bases. The germline V gene has CDR1 MNHEY and CDR2 SVGAGI. This CDR3 contains 13 residues. CDR3 sequence: CASSYGQREKLFF. The CDR3 DNA sequence: TGTGCCAGCAGTTACGGGCAGCGGGAAAAACTGTTTTTT.

V and J are TRBV6-1 and TRBJ2-7; 12 bases align to TRBD2. CDR3 length equals 15 residues. From germline, CDR1 is MNHNS and CDR2 SASEGT. J gave up 0 bases and V 6 bases, and 3 bases lay outside the gene matches. The chain's CDR3 is CASRQLAGGSYEQYF. The DNA of the CDR3 is TGTGCCAGCAGACAACTAGCGGGAGGCTCCTACGAGCAGTACTTC.

The rearrangement joins TRBV19 to TRBJ1-5, with D uncertain. Trimming cost V 7 bases and J 1 base, with 8 bases left between them. CDR3 length: 13 residues. Germline V gene lookup returns CDR1 LNHDA and CDR2 SQIVND (reference sequence). This chain's CDR3 is CASNQRSNQPQHF. Here the CDR3 DNA reads TGTGCCAGTAATCAGAGAAGCAATCAGCCCCAGCATTTT.

This clone showed up just a few times. The chain carries TRBV7-8 and TRBJ1-2, with D maybe TRBD1 (5 bases). CDR3 length: 16 residues. Per the germline V gene, CDR1 is SGHVS and CDR2 is FQNEAQ. V was clipped by 3 bases and J by 5 bases, with 19 bases between them. The DNA for the CDR3 is TGTGCCAGCAGCTTGAGGACATCGGACCACGAGTATGGCTACACCTTC. Encoded protein: CASSLRTSDHEYGYTF.

This clone has just a few counts. V usage is TRBV4-2 and J usage is TRBJ2-7, with D unclear. This CDR3 is 16 amino acids long. Trimming pared 0 bases from V and 0 bases from J, leaving 12 bases between. The germline gives CDR1 LGHNA, CDR2 YNFKEQ. The CDR3 nucleotides read TGTGCCAGCAGCCAAGATGGCCAGCATAGCTCCTACGAGCAGTACTTC. This sequence encodes CASSQDGQHSSYEQYF.

This clone was picked up a small number of times. This chain joins TRBV5-1 and TRBJ2-1, with 7 positions matching TRBD2. V was pared by 0 bases and J by 7 bases, with 7 bases of the junction left unmatched. Germline V gives CDR1 SGHRS, CDR2 YFSETQ. The CDR3 extends over 15 amino acids. This CDR3 is CASSLVAGEWNEQFF. CDR3 in DNA: TGCGCCAGCAGCTTGGTGGCGGGAGAATGGAATGAGCAGTTCTTC.

The chain couples TRBV18 to TRBJ2-3; 14 nucleotides align to TRBD2. The CDR3 has 15 amino acids. V gave up 3 bases and J gave up 5 bases; unmatched junction bases: 1. Germline V gives CDR1 KGHSH, CDR2 LQKENI. The CDR3 is CASSPTSGREDTQYF. The CDR3 coding sequence is TGTGCCAGCTCACCGACTAGCGGGAGGGAAGATACGCAGTATTTT.

This clone was detected many times. The chain is built from TRBV6-5 and TRBJ2-4; 7 bases fit TRBD2. V lost 4 bases and J lost 3; bases outside the gene matches: 6. This CDR3 contains 15 residues. Per the germline V gene, CDR1 is MNHEY and CDR2 is SVGAGI. CDR3 coding DNA: TGTGCCAGCAGTTCCGCTGCTAGCGGCAAAAACATTCAGTACTTC. It translates to CASSSAASGKNIQYF.

The chain combines TRBV18 with TRBJ1-1; D is ambiguous. The CDR3 is 13 amino acids. Per germline, CDR1 KGHSH and CDR2 LQKENI. V shed 1 base and J shed 3 bases, with 6 bases lying between them. The CDR3 protein is CASSPRLYTEAFF. CDR3 nucleotides: TGTGCCAGCTCACCACGTCTGTACACTGAAGCTTTCTTT. The full variable domain, with the rest looked up from reference TRBV18 and TRBJ1-1, is NAGVMQNPRHLVRRRGQEARLRCSPMKGHSHVYWYRQLPEEGLKFMVYLQKENIIDESGMPKERFSAEFPKEGPSILRIQQVVRGDSAAYFCASSPRLYTEAFFGQGTRLTVV.

Many counts were recorded for this clone. The chain combines TRBV10-3 with TRBJ2-1, with D perhaps given as TRBD1 or TRBD2 (5 bases each). Per the germline V gene, CDR1 is ENHRY and CDR2 is SYGVKD. The CDR3 contains 13 residues. V was shortened by 9 bases and J by 6 bases, with 15 bases between the two germline ends. This CDR3 is CAIQRIGGNEQFF. CDR3 bases: TGTGCCATACAGAGGATTGGGGGCAATGAGCAGTTCTTC.

This clone was seen a handful of times. This sequence joins TRBV28 and TRBJ1-4, with unresolved D. The CDR3 totals 13 residues. Germline-derived CDR1 and CDR2 are MDHEN and SYDVKM. The V and J ends lost 5 bases and 11 bases respectively, with 15 bases between them. Here the CDR3 DNA reads TGTGCCAGCAGTCCGGACTTAACTGGGAAACTGTTTTTT. This sequence encodes CASSPDLTGKLFF.

This chain links TRBV11-2 with TRBJ2-3; tentatively, D is TRBD1 (6 bases). Germline V CDR1 and CDR2: SGHAT, FQNNGV. Between the trimmed V and J ends, which lost 6 bases and 0 bases, there was a span of 13 bases. The CDR3 runs 15 residues. In nucleotides, the CDR3 is TGTGCCAGCAGTTCTAGGACAGATAGCACAGATACGCAGTATTTT. This translates into CASSSRTDSTDTQYF.

The CDR3: CASSLEASGRVIGGELFF. In nucleotides, the CDR3 is TGCGCCAGCAGCTTGGAAGCCAGCGGGAGGGTGATTGGCGGGGAGCTGTTTTTT. The chain carries TRBV5-1 and TRBJ2-2, with 10 positions matching TRBD2. The CDR3 covers 18 residues. The V gene's germline CDR1 is SGHRS and CDR2 YFSETQ. V lost 0 bases and J lost 7; bases outside the gene matches: 12.

The sample holds a few counts of this clone. V usage is TRBV7-9 and J usage is TRBJ1-1; D call uncertain. The V gene's germline CDR1 is SEHNR and CDR2 FQNEAQ (reference sequence). Trimming took off 5 bases at V and 2 bases at J, with 6 bases between the two ends. This CDR3 is 12 amino acids long. CDR3 in amino acids: CASSRTNTEAFF. CDR3 coding DNA: TGTGCCAGCAGCCGAACTAACACTGAAGCTTTCTTT.

This clone was recorded many times. The chain has TRBV10-3 and TRBJ2-7; the D is unclear. The CDR3 consists of 11 residues. Germline loops: CDR1 ENHRY, CDR2 SYGVKD. The ends were cut back, 5 bases at V and 4 bases at J, with 6 bases in the middle. In nucleotides, the CDR3 is TGTGCCATCAGTTCCCTATACGAGCAGTACTTC. Translated, it gives CAISSLYEQYF.

The genes are TRBV4-3 and TRBJ2-5; D is unresolved. From germline, CDR1 is LGHNA and CDR2 YSLEER. The CDR3 has 13 residues. The V end was cut by 2 bases, the J end by 5 bases, with 9 bases between. The CDR3 sequence: CASSQTIQETQYF. DNA for the CDR3: TGCGCCAGCAGCCAAACTATCCAGGAGACCCAGTACTTC.

The table lists this clone with many counts. The CDR3, as DNA: TGTGCCAGCTCACCACCGGGGGCAGGACCAAACACCGGGGAGCTGTTTTTT. The encoded protein is CASSPPGAGPNTGELFF. The chain recombines TRBV18 with TRBJ2-2, with a weak D call TRBD1 (6 bases). This CDR3 spans 17 amino acids. CDR1 is KGHSH, CDR2 LQKENI, per germline. The ends were cut back, 0 bases at V and 2 bases at J, with 13 bases in the middle.

This clone was observed a handful of times. The chain joins TRBV28 to TRBJ2-7, with D unresolved. Germline V lookup: CDR1 MDHEN, CDR2 SYDVKM. With 5 bases removed from V and 2 bases from J, the gap between germline ends came to 10 bases. The CDR3 contains 13 residues. The CDR3 coding sequence is TGTGCCAGCAGTCTTCAGGTCCCCTACGAGCAGTACTTC. It yields the protein CASSLQVPYEQYF.